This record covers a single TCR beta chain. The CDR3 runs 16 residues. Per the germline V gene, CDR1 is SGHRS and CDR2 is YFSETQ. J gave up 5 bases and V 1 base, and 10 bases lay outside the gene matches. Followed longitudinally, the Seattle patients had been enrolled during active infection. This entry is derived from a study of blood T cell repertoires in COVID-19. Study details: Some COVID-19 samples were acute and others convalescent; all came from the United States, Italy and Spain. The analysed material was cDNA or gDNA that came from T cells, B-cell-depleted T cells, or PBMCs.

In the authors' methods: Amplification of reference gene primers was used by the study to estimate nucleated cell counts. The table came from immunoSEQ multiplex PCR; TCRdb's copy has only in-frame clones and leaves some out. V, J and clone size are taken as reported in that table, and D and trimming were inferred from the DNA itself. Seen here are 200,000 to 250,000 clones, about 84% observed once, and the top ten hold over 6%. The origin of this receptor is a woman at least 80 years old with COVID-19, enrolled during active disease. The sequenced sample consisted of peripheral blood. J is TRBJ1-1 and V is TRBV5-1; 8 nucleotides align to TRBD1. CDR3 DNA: TGCGCCAGCAGCTTGCGGGCAGGGGGCGTTGGGACTGAAGCTTTCTTT. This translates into CASSLRAGGVGTEAFF.